The 32 T cell receptor beta chains below come from one sample, sequenced in a study of CD8 T cells in Susac syndrome. RNA was extracted with the RNeasy kit, and a quantity of 0.5 to 1 ug was reverse transcribed using random hexamers. One entry per CDR3 protein, called by TCRdb with MiXCR from the immunoSEQ multiplex PCR reads. The table has approximately 210,000 distinct CDR3 sequences, roughly 96% seen once. The sequenced material came from CD4+ T cells from PBMCs. Every receptor here comes from a human donor with multiple sclerosis.

V gene TRBV3-1 combines with J gene TRBJ1-2, with 10 bases matching TRBD1. The germline V gene encodes CDR1 LGHDT and CDR2 YNNKEL (reference sequence). The CDR3 extends over 16 amino acids. With 0 bases clipped from V and 8 bases from J, the junction kept 9 bases outside the gene matches. The CDR3 loop reads CASSQDRRTGGRGYTF. CDR3 nucleotides: TGTGCCAGCAGCCAAGATCGGCGGACAGGGGGTCGGGGCTACACCTTC.

The chain links TRBV12-3 or TRBV12-4 to TRBJ2-1; 13 bases align to TRBD2. With 6 bases clipped from V and 7 bases from J, the junction kept 6 bases outside the gene matches. The CDR3 has 15 residues. Here the CDR3 reads CASSLWTSGGNEQFF. In DNA form, the CDR3 reads TGTGCCAGCAGCCTCTGGACTAGCGGGGGTAATGAGCAGTTCTTC.

V and J are TRBV5-1 and TRBJ2-1, with D hard to call. From germline, CDR1 is SGHRS and CDR2 YFSETQ. This CDR3 is 11 amino acids long. V was cut by 2 bases and J by 9 bases, with 6 bases left in between. Here the CDR3 DNA reads TGCGCCAGCAGCTTAGAATCTGAGCAGTTCTTC. Residues: CASSLESEQFF.

The chain uses TRBV10-3 and TRBJ2-7; D unresolved. CDR1 is ENHRY, CDR2 SYGVKD, per germline. The CDR3 is 14 amino acids. V was cut by 5 bases and J by 7 bases, with 18 bases left in between. The CDR3 is CAISPGQTPREQYF. In DNA, the CDR3 is TGTGCCATCAGTCCGGGCCAGACACCACGGGAGCAGTACTTC.

This chain uses TRBV3-1 with TRBJ2-4; 10 bases agree with TRBD2. Germline CDR1 reads LGHDT; CDR2 reads YNNKEL (reference sequence). There are 16 residues in the CDR3. V dropped 2 bases and J dropped 3; count of bases not matched to a gene: 4. The CDR3 reads CASSQLAGALKNIQYF. The CDR3 DNA reads TGTGCCAGCAGCCAACTAGCGGGAGCTCTCAAAAACATTCAGTACTTC.

The CDR3 sequence is CSARGTTSYEQYF. The CDR3 DNA reads TGCAGTGCTAGAGGGACGACCTCCTACGAGCAGTACTTC. This chain uses TRBV20-1 with TRBJ2-7; the D is unclear. This CDR3 has 13 amino acids. Germline V gene data show CDR1 as DFQATT and CDR2 as SNEGSKA (reference sequence). Trimming removed 1 base from V and 0 bases from J, with 7 bases in between.

This chain uses TRBV12-3 or TRBV12-4 with TRBJ2-4; D gene unclear. This CDR3 comprises 19 residues. Trimming left V 1 base short and J 1 base short, with 20 bases between. The CDR3 nucleotides read TGTGCCAGCAGTTTAGTGCTGGGGTTGCGTGGTCGGGCCAAAAACATTCAGTACTTC. Protein: CASSLVLGLRGRAKNIQYF.

This chain connects TRBV3-1 to TRBJ1-2; no definite D call. CDR1 is LGHDT and CDR2 is YNNKEL in the germline V gene (reference sequence). CDR3 size: 14 residues. Trimming took off 3 bases at V and 0 bases at J, with 8 bases between the two ends. CDR3 in amino acids: CASSHLFSNYGYTF. The CDR3 DNA sequence: TGTGCCAGCAGCCACCTGTTTTCTAACTATGGCTACACCTTC.

J is TRBJ1-1 and V is TRBV29-1; D is unresolved. Trimming shortened V by 6 bases and J by 1 base, and 6 bases separated the two germline ends. CDR3 length: 11 amino acids. Germline-derived CDR1 and CDR2 are SQVTM and ANQGSEA. In nucleotides, the CDR3 is TGCAGCGTCCTTGGGAACACTGAAGCTTTCTTT. Translation: CSVLGNTEAFF.

This chain joins TRBV19 and TRBJ2-1, with 7 bases that match TRBD2. Per germline, CDR1 LNHDA and CDR2 SQIVND (reference sequence). J gave up 4 bases and V 3 bases, and 6 bases lay outside the gene matches. CDR3 length: 15 residues. In DNA form, the CDR3 reads TGTGCCAGTAGTATTGTTCGGACTAGGTACAATGAGCAGTTCTTC. It codes for CASSIVRTRYNEQFF.

This rearrangement joins TRBV7-3 to TRBJ2-1, with TRBD2 as a possible D gene (7 bases). The CDR3 totals 15 residues. Germline loops: CDR1 SGHTA, CDR2 FQGTGA. V was trimmed by 3 bases and J by 7 bases, leaving 16 bases between them. CDR3 sequence: CASSFLAAQGNEQFF. The CDR3 DNA follows: TGTGCCAGCAGCTTTCTAGCGGCCCAGGGGAATGAGCAGTTCTTC.

In regard to this clonotype: At one boundary the junction diverges from the germline segment, which might be a read error. V usage is TRBV29-1 and J usage is TRBJ2-1; D gene unclear. Germline CDR1 SQVTM, CDR2 ANQGSEA. The CDR3 has 12 residues. CDR3 bases: TGCAGCGTTGATCGACTTTACAACGAGCAGTTCTTC. Protein sequence: CSVDRLYNEQFF.

The chain carries TRBV7-2 and TRBJ1-2; D unresolved. The germline CDR1 and CDR2 sequences are SGHTA and FQGNSA. V was pared by 5 bases and J by 8 bases, with 18 bases between. This CDR3 comprises 14 residues. The CDR3 region has the DNA TGTGCCAGCAGCGGCCGGACTGGGGAGGGCGGCTACACCTTC. Protein sequence: CASSGRTGEGGYTF.

The gene calls are TRBV20-1 and TRBJ1-2; 7 bases fit TRBD1. After removal of 8 bases from V and 5 bases from J, the junction contained 11 bases not matched to a gene. The CDR3 covers 13 residues. Germline V CDR1 and CDR2: DFQATT, SNEGSKA (reference sequence). The CDR3 here is CSSPDRVGYGYTF. The CDR3 region has the DNA TGCAGTTCCCCCGACAGGGTAGGATATGGCTACACCTTC.

The V and J genes are TRBV2 and TRBJ2-1, with 8 bases matching TRBD2. The CDR3 length is 15 residues. Germline lookup yields CDR1 SNHLY and CDR2 FYNNEI. V lost 5 bases, J lost 2 bases, and 5 bases stayed unmatched. The CDR3 spells CASSLLAATYNEQFF. The CDR3 coding sequence is TGTGCCAGCAGTTTACTAGCGGCGACCTACAATGAGCAGTTCTTC.

The chain has TRBV5-4 and TRBJ2-3; D remains unclear. The CDR3 loop spans 14 amino acids. Germline CDR1 and CDR2: SGHNT and YYREEE (reference sequence). V dropped 0 bases and J dropped 3 bases, with 8 bases sitting between them. CDR3 sequence: CASSLGLGTDTQYF. The CDR3 DNA reads TGTGCCAGCAGCTTGGGTTTGGGGACAGATACGCAGTATTTT.

Here the CDR3 DNA reads TGCGCCAGCAGCTTCCAGACCTCCTACGAGCAGTACTTC. The encoded protein is CASSFQTSYEQYF. The V and J genes are TRBV5-1 and TRBJ2-7, with D uncertain. Germline V CDR1 and CDR2: SGHRS, YFSETQ. The CDR3 is 13 residues long. Trimming shortened V by 2 bases and J by 0 bases, and 6 bases separated the two germline ends.

The chain has TRBV2 and TRBJ2-3; maybe TRBD2 (6 bases). Germline-derived CDR1 and CDR2 are SNHLY and FYNNEI. The ends were cut back, 3 bases at V and 6 bases at J, with 7 bases in the middle. This CDR3 contains 12 residues. CDR3 coding DNA: TGTGCCAGCAGTGAGGAGGGGGATACGCAGTATTTT. Translation: CASSEEGDTQYF.

This rearrangement joins TRBV5-4 to TRBJ2-5; the match to TRBD2 covers 7 bases. CDR3 size: 14 residues. V lost 0 bases to trimming and J lost 3 bases; unmatched junction nucleotides: 2. Per the germline V gene, CDR1 is SGHNT and CDR2 is YYREEE (reference sequence). CDR3 nucleotides: TGTGCCAGCAGCTTGGCCAGCGGGAAAGAGACCCAGTACTTC. Translation: CASSLASGKETQYF.

V is TRBV12-3 or TRBV12-4 and J is TRBJ1-4; 7 nucleotides line up with TRBD1. The length of the CDR3 is 16 residues. J lost 5 bases, V lost 6 bases, and 12 bases had no gene match. The CDR3 coding sequence is TGTGCCAGCAGGGCGAACCACAGGGGTAGGAATGAAAAACTGTTTTTT. It codes for CASRANHRGRNEKLFF.

The chain carries TRBV20-1 and TRBJ1-2, with D hard to call. The CDR3 totals 15 residues. Trimming stripped 0 bases from V and 0 bases from J, with 11 bases between. Germline V lookup: CDR1 DFQATT, CDR2 SNEGSKA (reference sequence). The CDR3 protein is CSARDVQTTNYGYTF. CDR3 sequence (DNA): TGCAGTGCTAGAGATGTGCAGACGACTAACTATGGCTACACCTTC.

The V gene is TRBV4-1, the J gene TRBJ2-2, with D unclear. V gave up 1 base and J gave up 2 bases, with 11 bases separating them. Germline-derived CDR1 and CDR2 are MGHRA and YSYEKL. The CDR3 length is 16 residues. The chain's CDR3 is CASSQVGSINTGELFF. The CDR3 bases are TGCGCCAGCAGCCAAGTGGGCAGTATAAACACCGGGGAGCTGTTTTTT.

The chain is built from TRBV7-2 and TRBJ2-1; TRBD1 or TRBD2 may be the D gene (5 bases each). The V gene lost 7 bases and the J gene lost 8 bases, with 18 bases spanning the gap. This CDR3 comprises 14 residues. Germline values: CDR1 SGHTA, CDR2 FQGNSA. As DNA, the CDR3 is TGTGCCAGCAACCTTCGCCCACCGGGACATGAGCAGTTCTTC. This codes for CASNLRPPGHEQFF.

The J gene is TRBJ1-1, the V gene TRBV3-1, with D perhaps matching TRBD1 (5 bases). This CDR3 contains 15 residues. Germline V gene data show CDR1 as LGHDT and CDR2 as YNNKEL (reference sequence). Trimming removed 1 base at V and 1 base at J, with 10 bases between. In nucleotides, the CDR3 is TGTGCCAGCAGCCAAGTAGGACACCCGAACACTGAAGCTTTCTTT. Translating it yields CASSQVGHPNTEAFF.

This clonotype came up once. V and J are TRBV20-1 and TRBJ2-2, with D unresolved. The V gene lost 6 bases and the J gene lost 4 bases, with 9 bases spanning the gap. Germline V gives CDR1 DFQATT, CDR2 SNEGSKA (reference sequence). The CDR3 runs 12 residues. The chain's CDR3 is CSARTVTGELFF. CDR3 nucleotide sequence: TGCAGTGCCCGGACGGTCACCGGGGAGCTGTTTTTT.

V is TRBV7-9 and J is TRBJ2-5; TRBD2 agrees at 7 bases. The CDR3 extends over 14 amino acids. Losses at the gene ends were 5 bases for V and 5 bases for J; bases not matched to a gene: 8. Germline lookup yields CDR1 SEHNR and CDR2 FQNEAQ (reference sequence). This CDR3 reads CASSVSGGSETQYF. CDR3 nucleotide sequence: TGTGCCAGCAGCGTATCCGGGGGGTCGGAGACCCAGTACTTC.

The chain recombines TRBV3-1 with TRBJ2-3; D remains unclear. V lost 4 bases and J lost 6, with 11 bases in between. This CDR3 is 13 amino acids long. The germline gives CDR1 LGHDT, CDR2 YNNKEL (reference sequence). The DNA of the CDR3 is TGTGCCAGCAGCCCTTCCGACTCCGATACGCAGTATTTT. Translation gives CASSPSDSDTQYF.

This clonotype showed up just once. This rearrangement joins TRBV14 to TRBJ1-1; D is unresolved. Trimming shortened V by 0 bases and J by 1 base, and 9 bases separated the two germline ends. Per the germline V gene, CDR1 is SGHDN and CDR2 is FVKESK. The CDR3 is 15 residues long. Here the CDR3 reads CASSQEDFSNTEAFF. The CDR3 region has the DNA TGTGCCAGCAGCCAAGAGGACTTTTCGAACACTGAAGCTTTCTTT. The variable domain in full, with the rest retrieved from reference TRBV14 and TRBJ1-1, is EAGVTQFPSHSVIEKGQTVTLRCDPISGHDNLYWYRRVMGKEIKFLLHFVKESKQDESGMPNNRFLAERTGGTYSTLKVQPAELEDSGVYFCASSQEDFSNTEAFFGQGTRLTVV.

This sequence joins TRBV7-2 and TRBJ2-3; D is possibly TRBD2 (5 bases). CDR3 size: 15 residues. Looked up from germline, CDR1 is SGHTA and CDR2 is FQGNSA. Trimming left V 1 base short and J 0 bases short, with 8 bases between. The CDR3 sequence is CASSLGESSTDTQYF. As DNA, the CDR3 is TGTGCCAGCAGCTTAGGGGAGTCTAGCACAGATACGCAGTATTTT. Complete variable domain (other parts from reference TRBV7-2 and TRBJ2-3): GAGVSQSPSNKVTEKGKDVELRCDPISGHTALYWYRQSLGQGLEFLIYFQGNSAPDKSGLPSDRFSAERTGGSVSTLTIQRTQQEDSAVYLCASSLGESSTDTQYFGPGTRLTVL.

The CDR3 sequence: CASSPGTGKSGANVLTF. The CDR3 nucleotides read TGTGCCAGCAGCCCAGGGACAGGCAAGTCTGGGGCCAACGTCCTGACTTTC. The chain couples TRBV7-9 to TRBJ2-6; 8 bases are a match to TRBD1. The junction had 7 bases not matched to a gene; V was cut back by 5 bases and J by 1 base. The CDR3 extends over 17 amino acids. Germline-derived CDR1 and CDR2 are SEHNR and FQNEAQ (reference sequence).

The chain carries TRBV5-6 and TRBJ2-7, with D perhaps assigned TRBD1 or TRBD2 (5 bases each). V lost 7 bases and J lost 7, with 27 bases in between. CDR3 length: 16 amino acids. Per the germline V gene, CDR1 is SGHDT and CDR2 is YYEEEE. CDR3 amino acids: CASEEIGLRDLGEQYF. CDR3 in DNA: TGTGCCAGCGAGGAAATCGGGCTAAGGGACCTCGGGGAGCAGTACTTC.

This chain uses TRBV9 with TRBJ1-6; D is unresolved. V was clipped by 3 bases and J by 7 bases, with 11 bases between them. The CDR3 is 14 residues long. Germline loops: CDR1 SGDLS, CDR2 YYNGEE. The CDR3 bases are TGTGCCAGCAGCGAGAGCGGCTACAATTCACCCCTCCACTTT. Translated, it gives CASSESGYNSPLHF. Supplemented by reference TRBV9 and TRBJ1-6, the full variable domain reads DSGVTQTPKHLITATGQRVTLRCSPRSGDLSVYWYQQSLDQGLQFLIQYYNGEERAKGNILERFSAQQFPDLHSELNLSSLELGDSALYFCASSESGYNSPLHFGNGTRLTVT.